Included here is one TCR beta chain sequence, with context. Antigen: not known. Germline lookup yields CDR1 KGHSH and CDR2 LQKENI. This CDR3 comprises 16 residues. After removal of 4 bases from V and 5 bases from J, the junction contained 8 bases not matched to a gene. This specimen belongs to a study of T cell responses to AZD1222 COVID-19 vaccine. General study results and limits: Elevations in Spike-specific TCR breadth and depth followed administration of two AZD1222 doses.

Repertoires were generated with immunoSEQ multiplex PCR, while TCRdb's copy carries only in-frame clones and drops some. This table holds about 120,000 clones, approximately 85% found once. The chain couples TRBV18 to TRBJ1-5, with TRBD1 matching 10 bases. The sequence came from an adult in good health. This material consisted of peripheral blood, taken on day 0 of AZD1222 vaccination. The CDR3, as DNA: TGTGCCAGCTCACTGGTGACAGGGGGCTTCCATCAGCCCCAGCATTTT. Protein: CASSLVTGGFHQPQHF.